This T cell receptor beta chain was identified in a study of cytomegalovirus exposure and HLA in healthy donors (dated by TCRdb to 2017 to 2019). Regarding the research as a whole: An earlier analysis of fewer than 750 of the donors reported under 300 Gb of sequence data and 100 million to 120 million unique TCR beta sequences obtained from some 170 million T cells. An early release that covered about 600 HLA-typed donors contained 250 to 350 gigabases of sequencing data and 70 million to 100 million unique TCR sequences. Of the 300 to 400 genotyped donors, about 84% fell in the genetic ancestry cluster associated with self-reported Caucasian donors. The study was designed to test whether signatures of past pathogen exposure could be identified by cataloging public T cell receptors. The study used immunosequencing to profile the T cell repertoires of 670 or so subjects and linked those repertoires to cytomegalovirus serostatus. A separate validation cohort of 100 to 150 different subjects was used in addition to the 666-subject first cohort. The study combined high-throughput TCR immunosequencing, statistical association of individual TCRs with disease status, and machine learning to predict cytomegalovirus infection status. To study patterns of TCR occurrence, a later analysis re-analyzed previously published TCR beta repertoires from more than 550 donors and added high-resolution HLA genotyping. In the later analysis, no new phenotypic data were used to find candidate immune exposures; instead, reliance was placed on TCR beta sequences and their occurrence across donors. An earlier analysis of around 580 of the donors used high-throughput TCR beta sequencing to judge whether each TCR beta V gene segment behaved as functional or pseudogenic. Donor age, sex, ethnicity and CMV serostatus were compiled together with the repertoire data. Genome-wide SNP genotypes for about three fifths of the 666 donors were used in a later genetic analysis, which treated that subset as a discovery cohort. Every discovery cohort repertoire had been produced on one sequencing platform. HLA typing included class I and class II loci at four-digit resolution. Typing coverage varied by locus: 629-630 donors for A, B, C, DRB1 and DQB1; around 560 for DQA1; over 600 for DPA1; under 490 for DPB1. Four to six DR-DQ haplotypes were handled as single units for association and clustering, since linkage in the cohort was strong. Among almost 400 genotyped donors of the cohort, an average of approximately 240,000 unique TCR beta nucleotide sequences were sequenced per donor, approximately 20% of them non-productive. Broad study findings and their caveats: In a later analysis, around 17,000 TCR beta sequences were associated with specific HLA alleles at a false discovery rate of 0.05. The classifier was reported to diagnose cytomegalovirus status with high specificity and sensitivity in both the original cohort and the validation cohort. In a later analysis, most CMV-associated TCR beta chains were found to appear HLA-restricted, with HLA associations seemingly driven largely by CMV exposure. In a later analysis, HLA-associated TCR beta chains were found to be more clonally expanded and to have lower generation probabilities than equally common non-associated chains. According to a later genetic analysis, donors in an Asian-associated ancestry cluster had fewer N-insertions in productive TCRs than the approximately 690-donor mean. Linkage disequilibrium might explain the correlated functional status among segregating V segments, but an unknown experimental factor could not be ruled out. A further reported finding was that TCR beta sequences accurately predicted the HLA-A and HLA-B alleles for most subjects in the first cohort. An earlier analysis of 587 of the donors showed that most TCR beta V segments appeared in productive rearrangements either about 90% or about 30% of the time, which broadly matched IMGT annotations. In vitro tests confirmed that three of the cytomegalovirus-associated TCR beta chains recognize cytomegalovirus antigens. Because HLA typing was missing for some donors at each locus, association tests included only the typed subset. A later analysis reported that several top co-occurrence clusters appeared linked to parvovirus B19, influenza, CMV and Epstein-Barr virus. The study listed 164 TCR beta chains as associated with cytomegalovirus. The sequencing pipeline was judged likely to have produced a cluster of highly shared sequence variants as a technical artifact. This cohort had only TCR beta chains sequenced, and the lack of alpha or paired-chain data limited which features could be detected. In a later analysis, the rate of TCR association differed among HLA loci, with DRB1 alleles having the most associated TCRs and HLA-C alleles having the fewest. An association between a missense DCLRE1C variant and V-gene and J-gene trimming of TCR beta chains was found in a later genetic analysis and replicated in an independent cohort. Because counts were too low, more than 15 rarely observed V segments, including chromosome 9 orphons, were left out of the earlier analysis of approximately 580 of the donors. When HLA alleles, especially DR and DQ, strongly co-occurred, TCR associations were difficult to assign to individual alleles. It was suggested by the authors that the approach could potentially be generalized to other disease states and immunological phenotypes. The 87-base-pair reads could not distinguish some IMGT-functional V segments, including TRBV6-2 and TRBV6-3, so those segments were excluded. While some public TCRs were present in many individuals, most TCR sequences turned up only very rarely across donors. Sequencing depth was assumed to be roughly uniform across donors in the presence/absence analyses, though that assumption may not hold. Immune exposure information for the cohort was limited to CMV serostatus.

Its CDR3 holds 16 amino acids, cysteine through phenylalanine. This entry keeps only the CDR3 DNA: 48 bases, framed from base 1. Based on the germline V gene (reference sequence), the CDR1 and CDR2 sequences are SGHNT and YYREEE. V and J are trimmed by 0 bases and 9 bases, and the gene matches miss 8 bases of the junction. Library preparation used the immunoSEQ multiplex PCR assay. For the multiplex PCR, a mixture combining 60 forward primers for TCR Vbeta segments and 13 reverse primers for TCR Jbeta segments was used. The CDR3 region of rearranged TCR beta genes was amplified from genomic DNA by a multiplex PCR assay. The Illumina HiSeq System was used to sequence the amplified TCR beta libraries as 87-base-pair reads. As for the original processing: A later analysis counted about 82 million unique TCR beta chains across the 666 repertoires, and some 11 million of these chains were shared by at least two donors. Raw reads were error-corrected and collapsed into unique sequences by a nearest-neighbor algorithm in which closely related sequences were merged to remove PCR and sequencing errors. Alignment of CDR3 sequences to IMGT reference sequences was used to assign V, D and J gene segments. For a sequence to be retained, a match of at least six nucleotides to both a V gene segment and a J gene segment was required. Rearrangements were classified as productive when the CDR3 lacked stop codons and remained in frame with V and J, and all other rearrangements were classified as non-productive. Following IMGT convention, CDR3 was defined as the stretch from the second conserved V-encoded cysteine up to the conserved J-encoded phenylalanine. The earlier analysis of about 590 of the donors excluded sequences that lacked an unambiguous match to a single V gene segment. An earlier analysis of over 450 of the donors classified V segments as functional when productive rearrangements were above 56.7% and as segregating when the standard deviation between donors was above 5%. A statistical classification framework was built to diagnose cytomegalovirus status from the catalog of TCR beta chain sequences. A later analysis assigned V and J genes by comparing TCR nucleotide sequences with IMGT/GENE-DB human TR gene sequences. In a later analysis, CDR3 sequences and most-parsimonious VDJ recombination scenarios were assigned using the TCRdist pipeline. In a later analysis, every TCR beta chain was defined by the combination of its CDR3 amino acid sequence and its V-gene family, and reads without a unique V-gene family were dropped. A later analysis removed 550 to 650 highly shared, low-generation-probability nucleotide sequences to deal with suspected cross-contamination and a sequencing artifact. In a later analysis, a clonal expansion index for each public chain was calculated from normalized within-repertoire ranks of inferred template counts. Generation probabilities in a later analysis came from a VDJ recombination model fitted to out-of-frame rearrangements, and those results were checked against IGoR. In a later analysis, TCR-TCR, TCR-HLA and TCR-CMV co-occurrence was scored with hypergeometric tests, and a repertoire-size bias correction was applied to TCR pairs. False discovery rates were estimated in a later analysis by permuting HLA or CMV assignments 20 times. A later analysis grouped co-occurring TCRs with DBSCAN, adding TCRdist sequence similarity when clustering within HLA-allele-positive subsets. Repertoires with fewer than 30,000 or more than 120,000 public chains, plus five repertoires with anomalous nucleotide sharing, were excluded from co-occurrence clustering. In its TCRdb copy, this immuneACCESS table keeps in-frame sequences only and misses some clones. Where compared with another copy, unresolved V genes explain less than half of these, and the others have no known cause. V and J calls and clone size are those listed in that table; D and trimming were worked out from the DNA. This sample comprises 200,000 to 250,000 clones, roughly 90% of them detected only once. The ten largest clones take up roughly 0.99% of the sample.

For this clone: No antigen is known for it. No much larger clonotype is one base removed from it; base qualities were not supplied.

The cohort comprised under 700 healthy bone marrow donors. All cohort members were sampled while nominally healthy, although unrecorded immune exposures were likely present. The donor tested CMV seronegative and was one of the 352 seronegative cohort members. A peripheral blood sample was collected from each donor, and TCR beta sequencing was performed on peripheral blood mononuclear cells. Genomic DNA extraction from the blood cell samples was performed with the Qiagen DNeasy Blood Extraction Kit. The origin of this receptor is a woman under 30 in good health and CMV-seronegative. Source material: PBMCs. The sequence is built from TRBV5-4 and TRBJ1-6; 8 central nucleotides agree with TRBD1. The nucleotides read TGTGCCAGCAGCTTGGGGGGTAGACAGGGGAGTTCACCCCTCCACTTT. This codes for CASSLGGRQGSSPLHF.